This T cell receptor (beta chain) stems from a study of blood T cell repertoires in COVID-19. The wider study: Samples came from the United States, Italy and Spain, spanning acute and convalescent COVID-19. Nucleic acid was either cDNA or gDNA, and it came from T cells, B-cell-depleted T cells, or PBMCs.

Assay used: immunoSEQ multiplex PCR; TCRdb lists only in-frame clones, some missing. The sample lists 65,000 to 80,000 clones; around nine tenths were seen once. V lost 1 base to trimming and J lost 7 bases, with 17 bases between them. The CDR3 covers 15 residues. Germline lookup yields CDR1 GTSNPN and CDR2 SVGIG (reference sequence). Sequences were obtained from peripheral blood. This chain joins TRBV30 and TRBJ2-1; a weak D match, TRBD1 (5 bases). The origin of this receptor is a human donor in a cohort sampled during active COVID-19. In DNA, the CDR3 is TGTGCCTGGAGTGCCTTGTTCCAGGGTAGTAATGAGCAGTTCTTC. Translating gives CAWSALFQGSNEQFF.